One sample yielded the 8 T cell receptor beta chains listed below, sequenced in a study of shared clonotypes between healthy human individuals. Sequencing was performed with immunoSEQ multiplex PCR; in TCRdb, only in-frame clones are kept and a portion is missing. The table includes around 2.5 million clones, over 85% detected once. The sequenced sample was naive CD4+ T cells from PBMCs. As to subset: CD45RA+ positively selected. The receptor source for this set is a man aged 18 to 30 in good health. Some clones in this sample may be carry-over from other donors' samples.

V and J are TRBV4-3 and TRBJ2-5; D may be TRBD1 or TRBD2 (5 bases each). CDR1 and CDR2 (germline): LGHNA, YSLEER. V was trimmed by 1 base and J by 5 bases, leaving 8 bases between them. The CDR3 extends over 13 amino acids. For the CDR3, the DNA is TGCGCCAGCAGCCAAGGGGACCGGGAGACCCAGTACTTC. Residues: CASSQGDRETQYF.

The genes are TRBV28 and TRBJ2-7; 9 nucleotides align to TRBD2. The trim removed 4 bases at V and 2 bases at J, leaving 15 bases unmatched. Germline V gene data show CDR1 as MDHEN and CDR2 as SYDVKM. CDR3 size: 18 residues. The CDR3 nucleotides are TGTGCCAGCAGTTCCCAGGGGACGGGCCTAGCGGGACCCTACGAGCAGTACTTC. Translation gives CASSSQGTGLAGPYEQYF.

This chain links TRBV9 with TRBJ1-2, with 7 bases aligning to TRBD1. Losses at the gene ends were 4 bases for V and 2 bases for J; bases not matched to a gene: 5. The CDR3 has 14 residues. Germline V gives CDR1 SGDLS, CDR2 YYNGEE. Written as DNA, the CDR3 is TGTGCCAGCAGCCCGTCGGGACAGAACTATGGCTACACCTTC. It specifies CASSPSGQNYGYTF.

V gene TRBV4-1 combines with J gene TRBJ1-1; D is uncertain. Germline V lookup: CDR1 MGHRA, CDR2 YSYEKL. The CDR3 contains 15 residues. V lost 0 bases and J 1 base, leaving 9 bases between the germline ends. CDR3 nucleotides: TGCGCCAGCAGCCAAGACCTCGCAGAGAACACTGAAGCTTTCTTT. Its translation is CASSQDLAENTEAFF.

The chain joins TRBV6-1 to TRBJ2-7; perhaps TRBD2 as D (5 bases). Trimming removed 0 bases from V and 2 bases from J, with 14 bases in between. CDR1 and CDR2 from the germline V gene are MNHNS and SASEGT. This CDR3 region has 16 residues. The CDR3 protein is CASSEAKEWETYEQYF. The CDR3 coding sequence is TGTGCCAGCAGTGAAGCGAAGGAATGGGAGACCTACGAGCAGTACTTC.

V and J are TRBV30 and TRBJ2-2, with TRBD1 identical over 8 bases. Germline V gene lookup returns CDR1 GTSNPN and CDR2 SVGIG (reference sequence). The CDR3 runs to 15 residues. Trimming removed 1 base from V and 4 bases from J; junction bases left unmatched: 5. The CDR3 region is CAWSGSGQGTGELFF. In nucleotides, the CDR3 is TGTGCCTGGAGTGGTTCAGGACAGGGCACCGGGGAGCTGTTTTTT.

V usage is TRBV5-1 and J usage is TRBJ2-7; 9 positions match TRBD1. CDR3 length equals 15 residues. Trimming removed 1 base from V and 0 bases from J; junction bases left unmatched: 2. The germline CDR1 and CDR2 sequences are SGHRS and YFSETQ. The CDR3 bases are TGCGCCAGCAGCTTGACAGGGGGCATCTCCTACGAGCAGTACTTC. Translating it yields CASSLTGGISYEQYF. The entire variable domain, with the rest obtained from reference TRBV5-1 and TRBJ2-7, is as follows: KAGVTQTPRYLIKTRGQQVTLSCSPISGHRSVSWYQQTPGQGLQFLFEYFSETQRNKGNFPGRFSGRQFSNSRSEMNVSTLELGDSALYLCASSLTGGISYEQYFGPGTRLTVT.

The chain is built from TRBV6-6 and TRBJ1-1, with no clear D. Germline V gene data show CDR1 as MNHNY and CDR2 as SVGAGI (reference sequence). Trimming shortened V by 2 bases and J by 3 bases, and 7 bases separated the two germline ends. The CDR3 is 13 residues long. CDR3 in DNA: TGTGCCAGCAGTTACCGGGCTTACACTGAAGCTTTCTTT. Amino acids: CASSYRAYTEAFF.